This T cell receptor (beta chain) was profiled in a study of shared clonotypes between healthy human individuals. Findings of the study overall: Sampling involved blood alone; tissue repertoires likely differ. Among the subsets, naive ones generally showed larger estimated richness than memory ones.

Data came from immunoSEQ multiplex PCR; TCRdb stores just in-frame clones and leaves some out. This table has about 680,000 clones, under 95% appearing once. CD45RO-negative CD8 cells positively selected for CCR7 made up the naive population, which excluded terminally differentiated effector memory CD45RA+ cells. Note on this clone: Its antigen is not known.

Per germline, CDR1 MNHNS and CDR2 SASEGT. Trimming stripped 10 bases from V and 0 bases from J, with 10 bases between. CDR3 length: 13 residues. What was sequenced was naive CD8+ T cells sorted from blood. The gene calls are TRBV6-1 and TRBJ2-1, with D uncertain. The TCR comes from a man aged 25 to 45 in good health. CDR3 in DNA: TGTGCCACCCTACTACTCTCCTACAATGAGCAGTTCTTC. This codes for CATLLLSYNEQFF.